Listed here are 31 T cell receptor beta chains from one sample, sequenced in a study of graft-versus-host responses after intestinal transplantation. These receptors' targets are unknown. Generated by immunoSEQ multiplex PCR, the TCRdb table keeps only in-frame clones and is missing some. Here the sample spans about 88,000 clones, 94% being singletons. This specimen consisted of unstimulated CD4+ T cells sorted from spleen or lymph node cells, obtained before transplant. The receptors derive from a human donor who was the organ donor for an intestinal transplant.

This clone was picked up one time. The rearrangement joins TRBV6-1 to TRBJ2-7; D not resolved. Trimming removed 4 bases from V and 7 bases from J, with 11 bases in between. This CDR3 has 12 amino acids. CDR1 and CDR2 from the germline V gene are MNHNS and SASEGT. The CDR3 DNA reads TGTGCCAGCAGTGGGCCCCGCCGGGAGCAGTACTTC. Its protein product is CASSGPRREQYF.

The chain is built from TRBV6-1 and TRBJ1-1; a weak D match, TRBD1 (5 bases). Trimming removed 5 bases at V and 3 bases at J, with 10 bases between. The germline V gene has CDR1 MNHNS and CDR2 SASEGT. There are 13 residues in the CDR3. Written as DNA, the CDR3 is TGTGCCAGCAGTCGGGGGACGTACACTGAAGCTTTCTTT. As protein: CASSRGTYTEAFF.

This clone appeared once. This chain uses TRBV6-1 with TRBJ1-2; D may be TRBD1 (6 bases). With 8 bases removed from V and 6 bases from J, the gap between germline ends came to 13 bases. The CDR3 totals 12 residues. Germline lookup yields CDR1 MNHNS and CDR2 SASEGT. The chain's CDR3 is CASSRTVHGYTF. The CDR3 coding sequence is TGTGCCAGCTCCCGGACAGTGCATGGCTACACCTTC.

This chain connects TRBV2 to TRBJ1-6; tentatively, D is TRBD1 (5 bases). The CDR3 is 15 amino acids. V was clipped by 5 bases and J by 2 bases, with 10 bases between them. The germline gives CDR1 SNHLY, CDR2 FYNNEI. The CDR3 nucleotides read TGTGCCAGCAGTCCGGGGGGTCCCTATAATTCACCCCTCCACTTT. Protein sequence: CASSPGGPYNSPLHF.

The CDR3 reads CAWRLAGGGVEQYF. The CDR3 region has the DNA TGTGCCTGGAGACTAGCGGGGGGCGGAGTGGAGCAGTACTTC. This chain joins TRBV30 and TRBJ2-7; 12 bases map to TRBD2. The germline V gene encodes CDR1 GTSNPN and CDR2 SVGIG (reference sequence). Losses at the gene ends were 3 bases for V and 7 bases for J; bases not matched to a gene: 7. The CDR3 has 14 residues.

This clone was seen a few times. The rearrangement links TRBV7-2 to TRBJ1-3, with TRBD1 as a possible D gene (5 bases). The V gene's germline CDR1 is SGHTA and CDR2 FQGNSA. V was shortened by 5 bases and J by 0 bases, with 11 bases between the two germline ends. The CDR3 is 15 residues long. CDR3 in DNA: TGTGCCAGCAGCCGACAGAAGCTCTCTGGAAACACCATATATTTT. Amino acid sequence: CASSRQKLSGNTIYF. The variable domain in full, completed from reference TRBV7-2 and TRBJ1-3, reads GAGVSQSPSNKVTEKGKDVELRCDPISGHTALYWYRQSLGQGLEFLIYFQGNSAPDKSGLPSDRFSAERTGGSVSTLTIQRTQQEDSAVYLCASSRQKLSGNTIYFGEGSWLTVV.

The chain has TRBV2 and TRBJ1-2; the match to TRBD1 covers 8 bases. Germline loops: CDR1 SNHLY, CDR2 FYNNEI. This CDR3 spans 13 amino acids. After removal of 6 bases from V and 3 bases from J, the junction contained 3 bases not matched to a gene. This CDR3 reads CASREQGDYGYTF. DNA of the CDR3: TGTGCCAGCAGGGAACAGGGGGACTATGGCTACACCTTC.

The V gene is TRBV2, the J gene TRBJ2-7, with 8 bases that match TRBD1. The germline V gene has CDR1 SNHLY and CDR2 FYNNEI. After removal of 6 bases from V and 3 bases from J, the junction contained 7 bases not matched to a gene. The CDR3 has 14 residues. CDR3 in amino acids: CASRRQGTNYEQYF. The CDR3 coding sequence is TGTGCCAGCAGAAGACAGGGGACAAACTACGAGCAGTACTTC.

The chain uses TRBV6-6 and TRBJ1-2; a possible D gene is TRBD1 (5 bases). This CDR3 spans 14 amino acids. Deletions cut 0 bases from V and 2 bases from J, with 7 bases between. Germline CDR1 and CDR2: MNHNY and SVGAGI (reference sequence). CDR3 region: CASSYSGGNYGYTF. The CDR3 DNA is TGTGCCAGCAGTTACTCGGGGGGGAACTATGGCTACACCTTC.

The V and J genes are TRBV2 and TRBJ2-1; 8 bases are a match to TRBD1. Germline CDR1 reads SNHLY; CDR2 reads FYNNEI. CDR3 size: 16 residues. V gave up 2 bases and J gave up 1 base; unmatched junction bases: 4. The CDR3 spells CASSEQGARSYNEQFF. The CDR3 DNA sequence: TGTGCCAGCAGTGAACAGGGGGCAAGGTCCTACAATGAGCAGTTCTTC.

The J gene is TRBJ2-5, the V gene TRBV4-1, with D possibly matching TRBD1 (7 bases). Germline values: CDR1 MGHRA, CDR2 YSYEKL. The length of the CDR3 is 15 residues. V lost 1 base and J lost 2, with 11 bases in between. CDR3 sequence (DNA): TGCGCCAGCAGCCAAGTCAGGGGGGTACAAGAGACCCAGTACTTC. Its protein is CASSQVRGVQETQYF.

The chain employs TRBV5-4 and TRBJ2-2, with 7 bases fitting TRBD2. CDR3 length equals 15 residues. The V gene's germline CDR1 is SGHNT and CDR2 YYREEE (reference sequence). V was clipped by 0 bases and J by 7 bases; unmatched bases: 6. CDR3 protein: CASSLGGAGFGELFF. The CDR3 DNA sequence: TGTGCCAGCAGCTTGGGAGGAGCGGGGTTCGGGGAGCTGTTTTTT.

The chain joins TRBV30 to TRBJ1-1; D might be TRBD1 (6 bases). The CDR3 extends over 13 amino acids. CDR1 and CDR2 (germline): GTSNPN, SVGIG (reference sequence). Trimming pared 4 bases from V and 1 base from J, leaving 10 bases between. The CDR3 protein is CAWNRGPNTEAFF. CDR3 DNA: TGTGCCTGGAATCGGGGGCCGAACACTGAAGCTTTCTTT.

The chain combines TRBV11-3 with TRBJ1-6, with TRBD1 as a possible D gene (5 bases). V was cut by 6 bases and J by 8 bases, with 23 bases left in between. The CDR3 contains 17 residues. The germline CDR1 and CDR2 sequences are SGHNT and YENEEA. The CDR3 coding sequence is TGTGCCAGCAGTCGCAGATCGGGGGGACGGCAGGATTCACCCCTCCACTTT. This gives the protein CASSRRSGGRQDSPLHF.

The chain uses TRBV25-1 and TRBJ1-1; D is ambiguous. V was shortened by 6 bases and J by 0 bases, with 2 bases between the two germline ends. The CDR3 extends over 11 amino acids. The germline CDR1 and CDR2 sequences are MGHDK and SYGVNS. The CDR3 sequence: CASSVNTEAFF. The CDR3 nucleotides read TGTGCCAGCAGCGTGAACACTGAAGCTTTCTTT.

This chain joins TRBV29-1 and TRBJ2-2; D possibly corresponds to TRBD2 (7 bases). The CDR3 consists of 12 residues. Germline-derived CDR1 and CDR2 are SQVTM and ANQGSEA. The CDR3 DNA is TGCATCTGTGGGGGGGCCACCGGGGAGCTGTTTTTT. Residues: CICGGATGELFF.

This clone was picked up one time. J is TRBJ2-5 and V is TRBV20-1, with D unclear. The CDR3 has 11 residues. Germline V gene data show CDR1 as DFQATT and CDR2 as SNEGSKA (reference sequence). Trimming removed 4 bases at V and 5 bases at J, with 8 bases between. The CDR3, as DNA: TGCAGTGCTATCTATGGGGAGACCCAGTACTTC. Protein product: CSAIYGETQYF.

This chain uses TRBV6-1 with TRBJ1-4, with 8 bases fitting TRBD1. Germline V lookup: CDR1 MNHNS, CDR2 SASEGT. The CDR3 consists of 15 residues. After removal of 5 bases from V and 11 bases from J, the junction contained 13 bases not matched to a gene. CDR3 sequence reads: CASSTDSTGVPKLFF. In nucleotides, the CDR3 is TGTGCCAGCAGTACTGATTCGACAGGGGTTCCGAAACTGTTTTTT.

The V gene is TRBV28, the J gene TRBJ2-5, with D possibly TRBD1 on 7 matching bases. Deletions cut 5 bases from V and 4 bases from J, with 11 bases between. This CDR3 region has 13 residues. Germline loops: CDR1 MDHEN, CDR2 SYDVKM. The CDR3 coding sequence is TGTGCCAGCAGTGGAGGGGGCCCAGAGACCCAGTACTTC. Its translation is CASSGGGPETQYF.

This sequence joins TRBV19 and TRBJ1-5, with a weak D call TRBD1 (6 bases). The CDR3 is made up of 13 amino acids. V was pared by 6 bases and J by 4 bases, with 10 bases between. Per germline, CDR1 LNHDA and CDR2 SQIVND (reference sequence). The CDR3 here is CASRDSRNQPQHF. CDR3 coding DNA: TGTGCCAGTAGGGACAGCCGAAATCAGCCCCAGCATTTT.

This chain links TRBV5-1 with TRBJ2-5, with D unclear. V was shortened by 0 bases and J by 5 bases, with 5 bases between the two germline ends. Per germline, CDR1 SGHRS and CDR2 YFSETQ. The CDR3 has 12 residues. The CDR3 sequence: CASSLVMETQYF. The CDR3 DNA follows: TGCGCCAGCAGCTTGGTCATGGAGACCCAGTACTTC. Supplemented by reference TRBV5-1 and TRBJ2-5, the full variable domain reads KAGVTQTPRYLIKTRGQQVTLSCSPISGHRSVSWYQQTPGQGLQFLFEYFSETQRNKGNFPGRFSGRQFSNSRSEMNVSTLELGDSALYLCASSLVMETQYFGPGTRLLVL.

The gene calls are TRBV5-1 and TRBJ2-7; TRBD1 matches 9 bases. The V segment lost 0 bases and the J segment 4 bases; nucleotides outside the gene matches: 8. The CDR3 has 16 amino acids. CDR1 SGHRS and CDR2 YFSETQ come from the germline V gene. The CDR3 sequence is CASSLVRTGDYYEQYF. CDR3 bases: TGCGCCAGCAGCTTGGTACGGACAGGGGACTATTACGAGCAGTACTTC.

The chain couples TRBV9 to TRBJ1-2; TRBD1 might be the D (5 bases). The CDR3 covers 15 residues. The germline gives CDR1 SGDLS, CDR2 YYNGEE. The V end lost 2 bases, the J end lost 0 bases, and 11 bases lay between the germline ends. This CDR3 is CASSVDNFANYGYTF. CDR3 sequence (DNA): TGTGCCAGCAGCGTGGACAATTTCGCTAACTATGGCTACACCTTC.

The V and J genes are TRBV6-6 and TRBJ2-7; D is undetermined. Trimming pared 4 bases from V and 1 base from J, leaving 11 bases between. The CDR3 has 14 amino acids. Germline V gene sequence: CDR1 MNHNY, CDR2 SVGAGI (reference sequence). In DNA, the CDR3 is TGTGCCAGCAGTTTCGGTGGGGTGTCCTACGAGCAGTACTTC. Residues: CASSFGGVSYEQYF.

The V and J genes are TRBV28 and TRBJ1-5; TRBD1 might be the D (6 bases). CDR3 size: 14 residues. The V end was cut by 4 bases, the J end by 9 bases, with 16 bases between. CDR1 is MDHEN, CDR2 SYDVKM, per germline. This CDR3 reads CASSYRQASRPQHF. CDR3 coding DNA: TGTGCCAGCAGTTATAGACAGGCCTCTCGGCCCCAGCATTTT.

The gene calls are TRBV7-2 and TRBJ2-4; TRBD2 aligns across 9 bases. CDR3 size: 13 residues. The V gene end was trimmed by 2 bases and the J gene end by 13 bases; junction bases not matched to a gene: 6. In germline, CDR1 is SGHTA, CDR2 FQGNSA. The CDR3 DNA follows: TGTGCCAGCAGCTTAACCGGGACTAGCCCACAGTACTTC. Translation: CASSLTGTSPQYF.

The DNA of the CDR3 is TGTGCCAGCAGCTTAGCGCTTGGAGGATACTCTGGAAACACCATATATTTT. Translated: CASSLALGGYSGNTIYF. The chain has TRBV7-2 and TRBJ1-3; D gene unclear. V lost 0 bases, J lost 0 bases, and 12 bases lay in between. The CDR3 runs 17 residues. The germline V gene has CDR1 SGHTA and CDR2 FQGNSA. Together with reference TRBV7-2 and TRBJ1-3, the CDR3 gives the full variable domain: GAGVSQSPSNKVTEKGKDVELRCDPISGHTALYWYRQSLGQGLEFLIYFQGNSAPDKSGLPSDRFSAERTGGSVSTLTIQRTQQEDSAVYLCASSLALGGYSGNTIYFGEGSWLTVV.

The gene calls are TRBV11-2 and TRBJ2-1; maybe TRBD1 (6 bases). This CDR3 region has 12 residues. V shed 6 bases and J shed 4 bases, with 7 bases lying between them. CDR1 SGHAT and CDR2 FQNNGV come from the germline V gene. This CDR3 reads CASSTGYNEQFF. The CDR3 nucleotides are TGTGCCAGCAGTACAGGGTACAATGAGCAGTTCTTC.

This clone was found a few times. The chain combines TRBV6-5 with TRBJ2-7; tentatively, D is TRBD1 (5 bases). The CDR3 is 15 residues long. Germline V gene lookup returns CDR1 MNHEY and CDR2 SVGAGI. Trimming pared 0 bases from V and 1 base from J, leaving 10 bases between. The CDR3: CASSYSQGGSYEQYF. The CDR3, as DNA: TGTGCCAGCAGTTACTCCCAGGGTGGTTCCTACGAGCAGTACTTC.

The chain links TRBV6-1 to TRBJ1-4; 8 bases are shared with TRBD1. Germline V CDR1 and CDR2: MNHNS, SASEGT. The CDR3 spans 13 residues. Losses at the gene ends were 6 bases for V and 7 bases for J; bases not matched to a gene: 4. The CDR3 is CASRRQGTEKLFF. In DNA, the CDR3 is TGTGCCAGCAGACGACAGGGGACTGAAAAACTGTTTTTT.

The rearrangement joins TRBV5-6 to TRBJ2-5; the D gene is possibly TRBD2 (6 bases). The V gene's germline CDR1 is SGHDT and CDR2 YYEEEE. Deletions cut 3 bases from V and 5 bases from J, with 11 bases between. CDR3 length: 13 amino acids. CDR3 bases: TGTGCCAGCAGCTCGGGTGGGGGGGAGACCCAGTACTTC. Protein: CASSSGGGETQYF.